Here is one T cell receptor beta chain with its context. The antigen is undetermined. The ends were cut back, 8 bases at V and 7 bases at J, with 12 bases in the middle. The CDR3 contains 13 residues. In germline, CDR1 is MDHEN, CDR2 SYDVKM. This sample is part of a study of human T cells and chemical hapten exposure. Study-level background: Yields of TCR per sample differed, chiefly owing to small differences in pooled library volume. Regarding the study as a whole: High-frequency TCRs, those above 1 in 1000, stayed the same after DPC sensitization.

Time point specified: patch test 3, about 24 weeks after DPC sensitization. Treatment: therapeutic diphenylcyclopropenone sensitization with weekly scalp DPC. MiXCR, run by TCRdb on the RACE reads, gives a single entry per CDR3 protein. The sample lists over 100,000 distinct CDR3 sequences, about 10% occurring once. The chain employs TRBV28 and TRBJ1-6; no clear D gene. The receptor was derived from a woman in her 50s with alopecia areata. Some clones in this sample may be carry-over from other donors' samples. Sequenced material: whole blood, taken in connection with sensitization to the hapten diphenylcyclopropenone (DPC). The CDR3 reads CASWPGLNSPLHF. The CDR3 DNA sequence: TGTGCCAGCTGGCCAGGATTGAATTCACCCCTCCACTTT.